One and the same sample provided the 2 T cell receptor beta chains below, sequenced in a study of T cell responses to AZD1222 COVID-19 vaccine. TCRdb's table, derived via immunoSEQ multiplex PCR, lists solely in-frame clones and lacks some. Altogether 100,000 to 150,000 clones are present, roughly 87% being singletons, with the ten largest covering nearly 4.5%. The sequencing used peripheral blood, collected on day 0 of MenACWY control vaccination. Every receptor here comes from an adult in good health.

This rearrangement joins TRBV5-5 to TRBJ1-4, with D unresolved. Germline V CDR1 and CDR2: SGHKS, YYEKEE (reference sequence). V lost 4 bases and J lost 6, with 13 bases in between. This CDR3 has 14 residues. Here the CDR3 DNA reads TGTGCCAGCAGCGGGTGGCTCGCAGATGAAAAACTGTTTTTT. This translates into CASSGWLADEKLFF.

The chain recombines TRBV28 with TRBJ1-1; no firm D call. CDR1 and CDR2 from the germline V gene are MDHEN and SYDVKM. The ends were cut back, 7 bases at V and 0 bases at J, with 15 bases in the middle. The length of the CDR3 is 15 residues. The CDR3 here is CASKRPGQMNTEAFF. In DNA form, the CDR3 reads TGTGCCAGCAAAAGGCCTGGGCAGATGAACACTGAAGCTTTCTTT.